This T cell receptor (beta chain) appears in the sequencing data of a study of memory CD4+ T cells and cytomegalovirus serostatus. In the case of this clone: Antigen unknown.

The sort gate was single viable CD3+CD4+CD8-CD45RO+ cells for memory CD4+ T cells. Germline values: CDR1 MNHNS, CDR2 SASEGT. With 2 bases removed from V and 5 bases from J, the gap between germline ends came to 3 bases. The CDR3 has 11 residues. Per the original data handling: Out-of-frame sequences were removed, leaving about 2.2 million distinct TCRbeta sequences. The protocol was immunoSEQ multiplex PCR, while the TCRdb copy is restricted to in-frame clones and leaves out a portion. V, J and clone size are taken as reported in that table, and D and trimming were inferred from the DNA itself. The table includes approximately 46,000 clones, approximately 80% detected once. Notes on the study in general: CD4+ memory repertoires contained about two fifths of the 164 reported CMV TCRbeta sequences.

Source material: memory CD4+ T cells from blood. The receptor comes from an adult in good health and CMV-seronegative. The V gene is TRBV6-1, the J gene TRBJ1-1; D gene unclear. CDR3 protein: CASSEMTEAFF. CDR3 coding DNA: TGTGCCAGCAGTGAAATGACTGAAGCTTTCTTT.